The T cell receptor beta chain under discussion was sequenced for a study of shared clonotypes between healthy human individuals. Whole-study results and caveats: Enrolling few donors narrowed the genetic and exposure-history diversity that was represented. Collection of samples was limited to blood; tissue repertoires likely differ.

With regard to this clone: Its target is not known.

Trimming removed 3 bases from V and 1 base from J; junction bases left unmatched: 10. CDR1 SGHDT and CDR2 YYEEEE come from the germline V gene. The CDR3 length is 17 residues. Measured with immunoSEQ multiplex PCR; TCRdb has only the in-frame clones, and not every one. The sample contains 2,100,000 or so clones, more than 90% of which appear only once. The sequenced sample was naive CD4+ T cells sorted from blood. As for subset: CD45RA+ positively selected. The sequence was collected from a man younger than 30 in good health. The rearrangement uses TRBV5-6 and TRBJ1-5; TRBD1 matches at 7 bases. As DNA, the CDR3 is TGTGCCAGCAGCTCGTCCGCGTACAGGGGAAGCAATCAGCCCCAGCATTTT. It specifies CASSSSAYRGSNQPQHF.